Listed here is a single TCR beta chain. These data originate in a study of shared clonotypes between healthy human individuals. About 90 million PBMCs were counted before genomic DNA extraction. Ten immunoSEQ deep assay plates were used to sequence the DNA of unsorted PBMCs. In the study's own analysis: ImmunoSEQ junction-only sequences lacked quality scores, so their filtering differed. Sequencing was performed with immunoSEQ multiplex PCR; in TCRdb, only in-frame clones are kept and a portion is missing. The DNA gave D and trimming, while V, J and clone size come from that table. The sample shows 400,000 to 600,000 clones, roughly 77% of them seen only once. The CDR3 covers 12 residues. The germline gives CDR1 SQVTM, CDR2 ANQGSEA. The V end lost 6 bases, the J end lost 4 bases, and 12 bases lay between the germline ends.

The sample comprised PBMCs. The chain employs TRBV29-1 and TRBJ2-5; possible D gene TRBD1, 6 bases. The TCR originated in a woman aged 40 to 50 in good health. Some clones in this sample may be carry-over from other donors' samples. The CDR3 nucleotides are TGCAGCGTAATCCTAGGGGGAGAGACCCAGTACTTC. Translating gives CSVILGGETQYF.